One and the same sample provided the 8 T cell receptor beta chains below, sequenced in a study of T cell responses to AZD1222 COVID-19 vaccine. Profiled with immunoSEQ multiplex PCR; TCRdb holds only in-frame clones, not every one. The sample lists about 140,000 clones, 85% occurring once. The input for sequencing was peripheral blood, taken 28 days after the second dose of the MenACWY control vaccine. Source of these receptors: an adult who received the MenACWY meningococcal vaccine as a control.

Note on this clone: Its ends do not fully match the called genes, so a read error is possible. The V and J genes are TRBV15 and TRBJ1-1, with TRBD1 as a possible D gene (5 bases). The germline CDR1 and CDR2 sequences are LNHNV and YYDKDF (reference sequence). CDR3 size: 14 residues. For the CDR3, the DNA is TGTGCCACCAGCCGAGACCGGGGGTACACTGAAGCTTTCTTT. Amino acids: CATSRDRGYTEAFF.

This rearrangement joins TRBV7-3 to TRBJ2-1, with 8 bases that match TRBD2. The CDR3 sequence is 15 residues long. CDR1 is SGHTA, CDR2 FQGTGA, per germline. V gave up 0 bases and J gave up 10 bases; unmatched junction bases: 8. CDR3: CASSLTSGAAPEQFF. The CDR3 DNA sequence: TGTGCCAGCAGCTTAACTAGCGGGGCCGCCCCGGAGCAGTTCTTC.

The rearrangement uses TRBV7-6 and TRBJ1-3, with D hard to call. Germline V gene lookup returns CDR1 SGHVS and CDR2 FNYEAQ. The CDR3 length is 16 residues. V was pared by 1 base and J by 1 base, with 11 bases between. For the CDR3, the DNA is TGTGCCAGCAGCTTAGGGGTAGGGCAGTCTGGAAACACCATATATTTT. It is translated as CASSLGVGQSGNTIYF.

The chain is built from TRBV7-6 and TRBJ2-2; no clear D gene. Trimming took 5 bases from V and 7 from J, leaving 14 bases between them. The CDR3 extends over 14 amino acids. Germline V gene data show CDR1 as SGHVS and CDR2 as FNYEAQ. As DNA, the CDR3 is TGTGCCAGCAGCGGGCACACCGATGGCGGGGAGCTGTTTTTT. As protein: CASSGHTDGGELFF.

This sequence joins TRBV19 and TRBJ1-6; 9 nucleotides match TRBD1. This CDR3 is 15 amino acids long. With 4 bases clipped from V and 12 bases from J, the junction kept 10 bases outside the gene matches. Germline V gives CDR1 LNHDA, CDR2 SQIVND (reference sequence). The DNA for the CDR3 is TGTGCCAGTAGTAGACGACAGGGGGATTTTTTACCCCTCCACTTT. Protein product: CASSRRQGDFLPLHF. Full variable domain (rest looked up from reference TRBV19 and TRBJ1-6): DGGITQSPKYLFRKEGQNVTLSCEQNLNHDAMYWYRQDPGQGLRLIYYSQIVNDFQKGDIAEGYSVSREKKESFPLTVTSAQKNPTAFYLCASSRRQGDFLPLHFGNGTRLTVT.

This sequence joins TRBV5-1 and TRBJ2-3; no firm D call. This CDR3 has 15 amino acids. CDR1 SGHRS and CDR2 YFSETQ come from the germline V gene. V shed 1 base and J shed 2 bases, with 11 bases lying between them. CDR3 sequence (DNA): TGCGCCAGCAGCTTGCACAGTATCGACACAGATACGCAGTATTTT. Translation gives CASSLHSIDTDTQYF. Looking up the rest from reference TRBV5-1 and TRBJ2-3 gives the full variable domain: KAGVTQTPRYLIKTRGQQVTLSCSPISGHRSVSWYQQTPGQGLQFLFEYFSETQRNKGNFPGRFSGRQFSNSRSEMNVSTLELGDSALYLCASSLHSIDTDTQYFGPGTRLTVL.

The chain links TRBV24-1 to TRBJ1-2; 8 bases agree with TRBD1. Germline values: CDR1 KGHDR, CDR2 SFDVKD. V dropped 2 bases and J dropped 2; count of bases not matched to a gene: 6. There are 16 residues in the CDR3. The CDR3: CATSDWEQGANYGYTF. CDR3 coding DNA: TGTGCCACCAGTGATTGGGAGCAGGGGGCGAACTATGGCTACACCTTC.

The rearrangement links TRBV5-1 to TRBJ2-4; D unresolved. V lost 0 bases and J 0 bases, leaving 4 bases between the germline ends. CDR3 length equals 14 residues. Germline lookup yields CDR1 SGHRS and CDR2 YFSETQ. The CDR3 DNA reads as TGCGCCAGCAGCTTGGAGCTAGCCAAAAACATTCAGTACTTC. Its translation is CASSLELAKNIQYF.